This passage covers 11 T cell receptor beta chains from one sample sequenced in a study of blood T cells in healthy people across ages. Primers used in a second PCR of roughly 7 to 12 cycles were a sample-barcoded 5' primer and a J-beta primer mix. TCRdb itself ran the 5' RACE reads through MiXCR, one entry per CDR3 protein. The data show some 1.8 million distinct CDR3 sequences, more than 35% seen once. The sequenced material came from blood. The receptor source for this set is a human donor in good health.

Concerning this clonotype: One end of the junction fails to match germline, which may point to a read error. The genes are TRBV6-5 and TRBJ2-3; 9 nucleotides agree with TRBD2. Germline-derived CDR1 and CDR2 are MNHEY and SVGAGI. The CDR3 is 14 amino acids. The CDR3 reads CTSKTSGSTDTQYF. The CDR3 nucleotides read TGTACCAGCAAGACTAGCGGAAGCACAGATACGCAGTATTTT.

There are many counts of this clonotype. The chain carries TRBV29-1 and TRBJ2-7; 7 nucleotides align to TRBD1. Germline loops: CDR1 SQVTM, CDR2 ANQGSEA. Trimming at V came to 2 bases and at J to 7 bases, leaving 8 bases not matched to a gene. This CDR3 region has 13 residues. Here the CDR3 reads CSVESDRTGEQYF. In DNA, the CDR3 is TGCAGCGTTGAATCGGACAGGACGGGGGAGCAGTACTTC.

The chain's CDR3 is CASSMSQGSFYGYTF. DNA of the CDR3: TGTGCCAGTAGTATGAGTCAGGGAAGTTTCTATGGCTACACCTTC. The genes are TRBV19 and TRBJ1-2; D possibly corresponds to TRBD1 (5 bases). There are 15 residues in the CDR3. Germline lookup yields CDR1 LNHDA and CDR2 SQIVND (reference sequence). The germline V and J ends were trimmed by 3 bases and 4 bases, with 15 bases remaining between them.

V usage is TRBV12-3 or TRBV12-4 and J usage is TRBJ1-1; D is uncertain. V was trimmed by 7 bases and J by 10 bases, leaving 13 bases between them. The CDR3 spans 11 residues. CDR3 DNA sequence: TGTGCCAGCAACATAGAAGGGAGAGCTTTCTTT. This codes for CASNIEGRAFF.

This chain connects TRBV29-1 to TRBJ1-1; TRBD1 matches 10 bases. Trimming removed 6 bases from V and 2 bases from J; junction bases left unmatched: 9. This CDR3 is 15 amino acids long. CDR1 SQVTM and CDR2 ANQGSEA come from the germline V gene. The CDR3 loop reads CSVAGTGAINTEAFF. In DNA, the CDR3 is TGCAGCGTCGCCGGGACAGGGGCGATTAACACTGAAGCTTTCTTT.

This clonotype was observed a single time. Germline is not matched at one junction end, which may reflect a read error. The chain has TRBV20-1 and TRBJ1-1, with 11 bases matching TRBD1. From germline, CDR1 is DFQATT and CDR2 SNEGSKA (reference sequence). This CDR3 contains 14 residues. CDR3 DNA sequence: TGCAGCGCTAGAAGGGACAGGGGGGACACTGAAGCTTTCTTT. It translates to CSARRDRGDTEAFF.

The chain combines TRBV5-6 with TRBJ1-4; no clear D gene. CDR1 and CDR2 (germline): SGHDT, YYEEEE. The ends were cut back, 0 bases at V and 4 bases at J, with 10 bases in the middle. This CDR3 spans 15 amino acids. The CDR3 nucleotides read TGTGCCAGCAGCTTGGTACTACAGCGTAATGAAAAACTGTTTTTT. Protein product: CASSLVLQRNEKLFF.

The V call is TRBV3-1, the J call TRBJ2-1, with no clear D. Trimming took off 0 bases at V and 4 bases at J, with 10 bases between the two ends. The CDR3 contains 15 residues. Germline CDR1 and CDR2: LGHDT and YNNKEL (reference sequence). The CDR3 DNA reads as TGTGCCAGCAGCCAAGAGCCCCTGGGATACAATGAGCAGTTCTTC. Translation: CASSQEPLGYNEQFF.

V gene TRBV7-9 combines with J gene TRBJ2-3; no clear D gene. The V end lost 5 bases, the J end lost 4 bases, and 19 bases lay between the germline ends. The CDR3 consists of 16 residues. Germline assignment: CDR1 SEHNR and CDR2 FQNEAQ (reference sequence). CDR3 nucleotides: TGTGCCAGCAGCCCCGCTTTAGACACCTACCCAGATACGCAGTATTTT. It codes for CASSPALDTYPDTQYF.

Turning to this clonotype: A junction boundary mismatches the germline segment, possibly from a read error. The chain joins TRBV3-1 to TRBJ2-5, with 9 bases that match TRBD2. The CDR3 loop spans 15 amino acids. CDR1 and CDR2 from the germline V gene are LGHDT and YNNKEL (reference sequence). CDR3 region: CASSQVTSGYNEQYF. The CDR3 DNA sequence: TGTGCCAGCAGTCAAGTGACTAGCGGATACAATGAGCAGTACTTC.

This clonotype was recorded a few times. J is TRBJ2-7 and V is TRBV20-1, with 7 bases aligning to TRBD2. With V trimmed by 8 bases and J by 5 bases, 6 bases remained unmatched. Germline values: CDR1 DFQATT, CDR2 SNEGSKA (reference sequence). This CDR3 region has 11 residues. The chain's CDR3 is CSTSRGDEQYF. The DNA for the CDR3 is TGCAGTACATCCCGGGGGGACGAGCAGTACTTC.